This TCR beta chain stems from a study of blood T cell repertoires in COVID-19. The wider study: The cDNA or gDNA used as material had been derived from T cells, B-cell-depleted T cells, or PBMCs.

CDR1 SGHDT and CDR2 YYEEEE come from the germline V gene. This CDR3 has 15 residues. Germline trimming cut 5 bases from V and 0 bases from J; bases unmatched to any gene: 8. Clinical history reported by participants formed the basis on which cohorts were assigned. Original methodology: It was from reference gene primer amplification that nucleated cell counts were estimated. Only in-frame clones appear in the TCRdb table, and some are missing; sequencing was by immunoSEQ multiplex PCR. V and J calls plus clone size are reproduced from that table; the DNA served to infer D and trimming. The table records fewer than 350,000 clones, about 90% of them present only once.

The clonotype comes from a woman in her late teens or twenties with acute COVID-19. The chain links TRBV5-6 to TRBJ2-7; 7 nucleotides match TRBD1. The sequencing input was PBMCs or T cells enriched from blood (not recorded which). CDR3 in amino acids: CASSHDRDSSYEQYF. CDR3 in DNA: TGTGCCAGCAGTCACGACAGGGATAGCTCCTACGAGCAGTACTTC.